This T cell receptor (beta chain) was found in a study of tumor-infiltrating lymphocytes in primary liver carcinoma. Turning to the study itself: Primary liver carcinomas in the patients were surgically resected.

Blood RNA was derived from unsorted whole blood, and germline DNA was extracted too. This clonotype was seen a handful of times. The CDR3 has 17 residues. Trimming at V came to 4 bases and at J to 3 bases, leaving 6 bases not matched to a gene. In germline, CDR1 is MNHNY, CDR2 SVGAGI (reference sequence). TCR beta cDNA was prepared out of about 530 ng total RNA by means of a constant-region primer. Three nested multiplex PCR rounds of slightly modified ARM-PCR generated TCR beta libraries. Investigators reported that the first two PCR rounds, at 10 cycles each, used TRBV1-TRBV30 forward primers with a C-beta reverse primer. TCRdb itself ran the multiplex PCR reads through MiXCR, one entry per CDR3 protein. The data show approximately 300,000 distinct CDR3 sequences, approximately 65% seen once.

Sequenced sample: peripheral blood. The chain links TRBV6-6 to TRBJ2-3, with 14 bases aligning to TRBD2. The clonotype originates from a man aged 35 to 55 with primary liver carcinoma and hepatitis B virus infection. The CDR3 sequence is CASSFTGTSGRTDTQYF. CDR3 nucleotides: TGTGCCAGCAGTTTCACTGGGACTAGCGGGAGAACAGATACGCAGTATTTT.